This TCR beta chain is drawn from a study of blood T cell repertoires in COVID-19. The data were produced by immunoSEQ multiplex PCR, yet TCRdb's version contains in-frame clones alone and is incomplete. Counted here are 170,000 or so clones, about 88% occurring once; the ten biggest clones make up about 6.5%. Trimming took 7 bases from V and 1 from J; bases not matched to a gene: 5. This CDR3 has 16 residues. Germline V lookup: CDR1 MDHEN, CDR2 SYDVKM. Sequenced sample: PBMCs or T cells enriched from blood (not recorded which). This sequence was found in a woman in her 50s who had recovered from COVID-19. The rearrangement joins TRBV28 to TRBJ2-6; TRBD1 agrees at 9 bases. The CDR3 reads CASTGTGYSGANVLTF. The CDR3 DNA is TGTGCCAGCACCGGGACAGGGTATTCTGGGGCCAACGTCCTGACTTTC. Complete variable domain (other parts from reference TRBV28 and TRBJ2-6): DVKVTQSSRYLVKRTGEKVFLECVQDMDHENMFWYRQDPGLGLRLIYFSYDVKMKEKGDIPEGYSVSREKKERFSLILESASTNQTSMYLCASTGTGYSGANVLTFGAGSRLTVL.